Shown below are 28 T cell receptor beta chains from a single sample sequenced in a study of T cell repertoires in cytomegalovirus infection. TCRdb passed the reads through MiXCR, listing each CDR3 protein once. This table has about 310,000 distinct CDR3 sequences, 15% to 20% appearing once. Material for sequencing was PBMCs. The receptor set was obtained from a human donor in good health (CMV status not recorded). Some clones in this sample may be carry-over from other donors' samples.

This clonotype showed up just a few times. The gene calls are TRBV13 and TRBJ2-1; 7 bases match TRBD2. V dropped 1 base and J dropped 0; count of bases not matched to a gene: 6. Germline CDR1 and CDR2: PRHDT and FYEKMQ (reference sequence). CDR3 length: 17 residues. CDR3 DNA: TGTGCCAGCAGCTTAGTTGTTGCGGGGGACTCCTACAATGAGCAGTTCTTC. It codes for CASSLVVAGDSYNEQFF.

The J gene is TRBJ2-7, the V gene TRBV27; 10 nucleotides agree with TRBD2. The V gene's germline CDR1 is MNHEY and CDR2 SMNVEV (reference sequence). Germline trimming cut 7 bases from V and 0 bases from J; bases unmatched to any gene: 6. CDR3 length: 15 amino acids. CDR3 amino acids: CASTPSGGVSYEQYF. The CDR3 region has the DNA TGTGCCAGCACTCCTAGCGGGGGCGTCTCCTACGAGCAGTACTTC.

This clonotype came up many times. The chain combines TRBV6-1 with TRBJ1-2; no clear D. The CDR3 extends over 15 amino acids. Trimming removed 6 bases from V and 0 bases from J, with 14 bases in between. In germline, CDR1 is MNHNS, CDR2 SASEGT. The CDR3 bases are TGTGCCAGCAGACCCGACGGGATGCCTAACTATGGCTACACCTTC. Translating gives CASRPDGMPNYGYTF.

The chain links TRBV28 to TRBJ2-7; TRBD1 aligns across 10 bases. From germline, CDR1 is MDHEN and CDR2 SYDVKM. The CDR3 runs 13 residues. Losses at the gene ends were 6 bases for V and 9 bases for J; bases not matched to a gene: 8. Here the CDR3 DNA reads TGTGCCAGCAGGGCCGGACAGGGGGGATCGCAGTACTTC. Translation: CASRAGQGGSQYF. The entire variable domain, with the rest obtained from reference TRBV28 and TRBJ2-7, is as follows: DVKVTQSSRYLVKRTGEKVFLECVQDMDHENMFWYRQDPGLGLRLIYFSYDVKMKEKGDIPEGYSVSREKKERFSLILESASTNQTSMYLCASRAGQGGSQYFGPGTRLTVT.

There are many counts of this clonotype. The chain has TRBV7-2 and TRBJ2-2, with unresolved D. V lost 5 bases and J 8 bases, leaving 6 bases between the germline ends. This CDR3 has 11 residues. Looked up from germline, CDR1 is SGHTA and CDR2 is FQGNSA. The CDR3 DNA reads as TGTGCCAGCAGCCCCCCTGGGGAGCTGTTTTTT. Translated: CASSPPGELFF.

This clonotype has ten or more counts. The rearrangement joins TRBV7-2 to TRBJ1-2; 7 bases fit TRBD1. V lost 4 bases to trimming and J lost 4 bases; unmatched junction nucleotides: 6. CDR1 and CDR2 (germline): SGHTA, FQGNSA. The CDR3 runs 14 residues. The CDR3 spells CASSSGGGLYGYTF. The CDR3 DNA sequence: TGTGCCAGCAGCTCAGGGGGAGGACTCTATGGCTACACCTTC.

There are many counts of this clonotype. The CDR3 coding sequence is TGTGCCAGCAGTTTCCAGACAGGGGGTAATGAAAAACTGTTTTTT. Its protein product is CASSFQTGGNEKLFF. The chain has TRBV28 and TRBJ1-4, with 9 bases lining up with TRBD1. This CDR3 has 15 residues. Germline-derived CDR1 and CDR2 are MDHEN and SYDVKM. J lost 4 bases, V lost 3 bases, and 3 bases had no gene match.

The sample holds a few counts of this clonotype. The rearrangement joins TRBV4-2 to TRBJ1-4, with D perhaps TRBD1 (5 bases). This CDR3 is 15 amino acids long. CDR1 and CDR2 from the germline V gene are LGHNA and YNFKEQ. The V end lost 1 base, the J end lost 5 bases, and 11 bases lay between the germline ends. The CDR3 DNA reads TGTGCCAGCAGCCAAGGGGACGGGCGGAATGAAAAACTGTTTTTT. Translating gives CASSQGDGRNEKLFF.

This clonotype was found once. This chain joins TRBV2 and TRBJ2-5, with D perhaps assigned TRBD1 or TRBD2 (5 bases each). The CDR3 has 13 residues. Germline CDR1 and CDR2: SNHLY and FYNNEI. Trimming took 7 bases from V and 3 from J, leaving 12 bases between them. The CDR3 nucleotides read TGTGCCAGCAATGGGGACCCCGAAGAGACCCAGTACTTC. It codes for CASNGDPEETQYF.

The chain joins TRBV20-1 to TRBJ2-1; D is ambiguous. Trimming removed 1 base from V and 5 bases from J, with 15 bases in between. The V gene's germline CDR1 is DFQATT and CDR2 SNEGSKA (reference sequence). The CDR3 has 15 residues. CDR3 nucleotide sequence: TGCAGTGCTAGAGCGCCCGCCCTGGTTGACAATGAGCAGTTCTTC. Amino acids: CSARAPALVDNEQFF.

The rearrangement links TRBV18 to TRBJ1-2, with D perhaps matching TRBD1 (5 bases). The CDR3 totals 15 residues. Trimming removed 2 bases from V and 1 base from J, with 11 bases in between. CDR1 is KGHSH and CDR2 is LQKENI in the germline V gene. CDR3 in DNA: TGTGCCAGCTCACCAACAGGAGCTGATAACTATGGCTACACCTTC. It is translated as CASSPTGADNYGYTF.

The rearrangement uses TRBV12-3 or TRBV12-4 and TRBJ2-7, with TRBD1 matching 7 bases. The V and J ends lost 7 bases and 2 bases, in that order; junction bases with no gene match: 11. The CDR3 extends over 15 amino acids. The CDR3 loop reads CASNLLGQAAYEQYF. The CDR3 DNA reads as TGTGCCAGCAACCTCTTAGGACAGGCCGCCTACGAGCAGTACTTC.

This clonotype was seen a handful of times. The V gene is TRBV20-1, the J gene TRBJ1-2; D gene ambiguous. With 3 bases removed from V and 7 bases from J, the gap between germline ends came to 12 bases. The CDR3 loop spans 12 amino acids. Germline V gene lookup returns CDR1 DFQATT and CDR2 SNEGSKA (reference sequence). The CDR3 region is CSARTSSAGYTF. In nucleotides, the CDR3 is TGCAGTGCTAGGACCTCGTCGGCTGGCTACACCTTC.

The table lists this clonotype with a few counts. The J gene is TRBJ1-1, the V gene TRBV4-1; D may be TRBD1 (6 bases). Germline V gives CDR1 MGHRA, CDR2 YSYEKL. Trimming took 4 bases from V and 0 from J, leaving 15 bases between them. CDR3 length equals 16 residues. The CDR3 reads CASSLRGGEMNTEAFF. In nucleotides, the CDR3 is TGCGCCAGCAGCCTCAGGGGAGGGGAGATGAACACTGAAGCTTTCTTT.

This clonotype was seen ten or more times. The chain has TRBV7-2 and TRBJ2-3; D remains unclear. Germline V gene lookup returns CDR1 SGHTA and CDR2 FQGNSA. The V end lost 0 bases, the J end lost 0 bases, and 4 bases lay between the germline ends. CDR3 size: 14 residues. The CDR3 coding sequence is TGTGCCAGCAGCTTAGCTCCCAGCACAGATACGCAGTATTTT. Its translation: CASSLAPSTDTQYF.

The table lists this clonotype with a few counts. The V call is TRBV6-2 or TRBV6-3, the J call TRBJ2-2; unclear D gene. The germline gives CDR1 MNHEY, CDR2 SVGEGT. V lost 2 bases and J 10 bases, leaving 8 bases between the germline ends. This CDR3 has 12 residues. The CDR3 nucleotides read TGTGCCAGCAGTTACCCAACTGAGGAGCTGTTTTTT. Translation: CASSYPTEELFF.

The chain is built from TRBV12-3 or TRBV12-4 and TRBJ1-2, with D maybe TRBD1 (5 bases). Trimming pared 0 bases from V and 2 bases from J, leaving 13 bases between. CDR3 length: 16 residues. CDR3 amino acids: CASSLAKRGINYGYTF. The CDR3 DNA follows: TGTGCCAGCAGTTTAGCGAAGAGGGGCATAAACTATGGCTACACCTTC.

At least ten counts were recorded for this clonotype. The chain recombines TRBV7-2 with TRBJ2-5, with 9 bases aligning to TRBD2. Germline CDR1 reads SGHTA; CDR2 reads FQGNSA. The V gene end was trimmed by 6 bases and the J gene end by 1 base; junction bases not matched to a gene: 12. The CDR3 runs 17 residues. The CDR3 spells CASRGPKRGEPQETQYF. The DNA for the CDR3 is TGTGCCAGCAGGGGCCCGAAGCGGGGGGAGCCCCAAGAGACCCAGTACTTC.

This rearrangement joins TRBV3-1 to TRBJ1-1; D is ambiguous. The germline V gene encodes CDR1 LGHDT and CDR2 YNNKEL (reference sequence). Trimming removed 0 bases at V and 1 base at J, with 6 bases between. This CDR3 region has 14 residues. CDR3 in amino acids: CASSQDWENTEAFF. The CDR3 nucleotides are TGTGCCAGCAGCCAAGATTGGGAGAACACTGAAGCTTTCTTT.

The chain employs TRBV19 and TRBJ2-2, with TRBD2 matching 8 bases. Germline V gene lookup returns CDR1 LNHDA and CDR2 SQIVND (reference sequence). This CDR3 region has 23 residues. The trim removed 5 bases at V and 0 bases at J, leaving 26 bases unmatched. The CDR3 sequence is CASSAPTTSAGVLPYTNTGELFF. The CDR3 coding sequence is TGTGCCAGTAGTGCGCCGACGACCTCAGCGGGGGTCCTACCGTACACGAACACCGGGGAGCTGTTTTTT.

This clonotype was counted only a few times. The V call is TRBV5-1, the J call TRBJ1-2, with TRBD1 as a possible D gene (6 bases). This CDR3 contains 13 residues. Germline CDR1 SGHRS, CDR2 YFSETQ. V lost 4 bases, J lost 7 bases, and 14 bases lay in between. CDR3 DNA: TGCGCCAGCAGCCAGTCGGGGGGCCGTGGCTACACCTTC. Its protein is CASSQSGGRGYTF.

This clonotype was observed a few times. The V and J genes are TRBV12-3 or TRBV12-4 and TRBJ2-1, with 7 bases aligning to TRBD1. CDR3 length: 17 amino acids. V gave up 4 bases and J gave up 0 bases; unmatched junction bases: 9. The CDR3 here is CASSSLMGDSSYNEQFF. The CDR3 DNA follows: TGTGCCAGCAGTTCGCTCATGGGGGACAGCTCCTACAATGAGCAGTTCTTC.

A note on this clonotype: One junction end does not reproduce the germline sequence, and a read error may be involved. This chain joins TRBV28 and TRBJ2-2; D could derive from TRBD1 or TRBD2 (5 bases each). CDR1 MDHEN and CDR2 SYDVKM come from the germline V gene. The CDR3 has 16 amino acids. CDR3 residues: CASRSRAQGVTGELVF. CDR3 in DNA: TGTGCCAGCCGTTCAAGGGCCCAGGGAGTCACCGGGGAGCTGGTTTTT.

This clonotype was detected ten times or more. The gene calls are TRBV27 and TRBJ2-3, with D possibly matching TRBD1 (6 bases). CDR1 is MNHEY, CDR2 SMNVEV, per germline (reference sequence). V was pared by 3 bases and J by 0 bases, with 22 bases between. This CDR3 spans 19 amino acids. DNA for the CDR3: TGTGCCAGCAGTTTTCAGACTCCTGGACAGAGGATTAGCACAGATACGCAGTATTTT. As protein: CASSFQTPGQRISTDTQYF.

This clonotype was detected a few times. CDR3 in DNA: TGTGCCAGCAGGACAGGGGGCCAGCCCCAGCATTTT. This sequence encodes CASRTGGQPQHF. This chain connects TRBV27 to TRBJ1-5; 10 nucleotides match TRBD1. This CDR3 contains 12 residues. With 6 bases clipped from V and 7 bases from J, the junction kept 0 bases outside the gene matches. Germline loops: CDR1 MNHEY, CDR2 SMNVEV (reference sequence).

This clonotype was seen only once. V is TRBV14 and J is TRBJ2-1; D possibly corresponds to TRBD2 (6 bases). Trimming removed 2 bases from V and 0 bases from J, with 14 bases in between. CDR1 and CDR2 from the germline V gene are SGHDN and FVKESK. CDR3 length equals 17 residues. The CDR3, as DNA: TGTGCCAGCAGCCAACTAGGGACTTCCCTCTCCTACAATGAGCAGTTCTTC. It encodes CASSQLGTSLSYNEQFF. Together with reference TRBV14 and TRBJ2-1, the CDR3 gives the full variable domain: EAGVTQFPSHSVIEKGQTVTLRCDPISGHDNLYWYRRVMGKEIKFLLHFVKESKQDESGMPNNRFLAERTGGTYSTLKVQPAELEDSGVYFCASSQLGTSLSYNEQFFGPGTRLTVL.

There are many counts of this clonotype. This rearrangement joins TRBV7-2 to TRBJ1-5, with D unresolved. The CDR3 extends over 16 amino acids. V lost 2 bases, J lost 0 bases, and 11 bases lay in between. CDR1 and CDR2 (germline): SGHTA, FQGNSA. CDR3 region: CASSLRSGYSNQPQHF. For the CDR3, the DNA is TGTGCCAGCAGCTTACGGTCCGGATATAGCAATCAGCCCCAGCATTTT.

The sample holds many counts of this clonotype. V gene TRBV4-2 combines with J gene TRBJ1-3; 8 bases align to TRBD1. Germline assignment: CDR1 LGHNA and CDR2 YNFKEQ. The V and J ends lost 6 bases and 1 base, in that order; junction bases with no gene match: 5. The CDR3 extends over 15 amino acids. CDR3 protein: CASRSDRGSGNTIYF. CDR3 bases: TGTGCCAGCAGATCAGACAGGGGATCTGGAAACACCATATATTTT.